The source of this T cell receptor (beta chain) is a study of blood T cell repertoires in COVID-19. This CDR3 contains 14 residues. With 0 bases removed from V and 6 bases from J, the gap between germline ends came to 14 bases. Germline V gene sequence: CDR1 GTSNPN, CDR2 SVGIG (reference sequence). Measured with immunoSEQ multiplex PCR; TCRdb has only the in-frame clones, and not every one. The table lists some 290,000 clones, roughly 89% of them singletons. This TCR was recovered from a woman aged 40 to 49 with COVID-19, enrolled during active disease. The chain employs TRBV30 and TRBJ1-2, with D perhaps matching TRBD1 (5 bases). The sequenced sample consisted of peripheral blood. CDR3 nucleotide sequence: TGTGCCTGGAGTGTATCCAGGGCCTCGAATGGCTACACCTTC. It translates to CAWSVSRASNGYTF. The full variable domain, with the rest looked up from reference TRBV30 and TRBJ1-2, is SQTIHQWPATLVQPVGSPLSLECTVEGTSNPNLYWYRQAAGRGLQLLFYSVGIGQISSEVPQNLSASRPQDRQFILSSKKLLLSDSGFYLCAWSVSRASNGYTFGSGTRLTVV.